A selection of T cell receptor beta chains follows, all from one sample in a study of T-cell memory formation after mild COVID-19. Using its own MiXCR run on the 5' RACE reads, TCRdb lists one record per CDR3 protein. The top ten hold roughly a fifth of the sample, which has about 350,000 distinct CDR3 sequences, under 15% seen once. The sequencing sample was made of PBMCs or a T cell subset sorted from them (not recorded which). These receptors came from a young man who had mild COVID-19 (a few samples of this study predate the infection). Cell type and time point are not known. CDR3s include the opening cysteine and the closing phenylalanine or tryptophan. Each record gives: V gene, clone size, D gene, J gene, CDR3 DNA, CDR3 protein. The D gene is left open where the match is weak. Not all rows give a size; the values are once, few, many and, for expanded clones, a class.

TRBV7-9	-	-	TRBJ2-3	TGTGCCAGCAGCTTAAGTCGGCTGGTTGGGTCCTCCTCAGATACGCAGTATTTT	CASSLSRLVGSSSDTQYF
TRBV6-1	few	TRBD1	TRBJ1-2	TGTGCCAGCAGTGCCAGGACAGGGCTGGGCGGCTACACCTTC	CASSARTGLGGYTF
TRBV6-2/TRBV6-3	-	TRBD1	TRBJ1-2	TGTGCCAGCAGTTTCCGGGGACAGCTCTATGGCTACACCTTC	CASSFRGQLYGYTF
TRBV6-5	-	-	TRBJ2-2	TGTGCCAGCACCTCTAGGGCGTCGAACACCGGGGAGCTGTTTTTT	CASTSRASNTGELFF
TRBV6-5	-	-	TRBJ1-4	TGTGCCAGCAGTTACTCGGGAGGGGACTATGAAAAACTGTTTTTT	CASSYSGGDYEKLFF
TRBV6-2/TRBV6-3	few	-	TRBJ2-1	TGTGCCAGCAGTTACCCGAAGGGGGGCCTGGGGGGTGAGCAGTTCTTC	CASSYPKGGLGGEQFF
TRBV5-5	-	-	TRBJ2-7	TGTGCCAGCAGTTCGACGGATTCCTACGAGCAGTACTTC	CASSSTDSYEQYF
TRBV27	-	TRBD1	TRBJ2-3	TGTGCCAGCTCCGGGGGACAGGGGGCTTGGGGCACAGATACGCAGTATTTT	CASSGGQGAWGTDTQYF
TRBV6-2/TRBV6-3	many	-	TRBJ2-2	TGTGCCGCCTCCGGGGTGACCGGCACCGGGGAGCTGTTTTTT	CAASGVTGTGELFF
TRBV6-5	many	TRBD1	TRBJ2-7	TGTGCCAGCAGTTCAAGGACAGGGGGCATTTACGAGCAGTACTTC	CASSSRTGGIYEQYF
TRBV5-1	-	-	TRBJ1-2	TGCGCCAGCAGCCTGAGCGTTCCTAACTATGGCTACACCTTC	CASSLSVPNYGYTF
TRBV4-1	-	-	TRBJ2-3	TGCGCCAGCAGCGCCCCGGATGGTCCAGATACGCAGTATTTT	CASSAPDGPDTQYF
TRBV4-1	few	TRBD1	TRBJ1-1	TGCGCCAGCAGACGGACAGGGTTGGGCGCGGGGGAGAACACTGAAGCTTTCTTT	CASRRTGLGAGENTEAFF
TRBV12-3/TRBV12-4	-	-	TRBJ2-7	TGTGCCAGCAGCCCATTGGGGCTGGGCTACGAGCAGTACTTC	CASSPLGLGYEQYF
TRBV4-3	-	-	TRBJ2-2	TGCGCCAGCAGCCAAGAACCGGGGAGCACCGGGGAGCTGTTTTTT	CASSQEPGSTGELFF
TRBV19	-	TRBD2	TRBJ2-3	TGTGCCAGTAGTGGGACTAGCGTTAGCACAGATACGCAGTATTTT	CASSGTSVSTDTQYF
TRBV7-2	many	-	TRBJ2-5	TGTGCCAGCAGCTTAGCACAGGGATCCGGAGAGACCCAGTACTTC	CASSLAQGSGETQYF
TRBV5-1	-	TRBD2	TRBJ2-4	TGCGCCAGCAGCTCCGATCCGGGAGGTACGGCAAACATTCAGTACTTC	CASSSDPGGTANIQYF
TRBV11-2	few	-	TRBJ1-1	TGTGCCAGCCAAACCGGGACAAACTTTAACACTGAAGCTTTCTTT	CASQTGTNFNTEAFF
TRBV4-1	-	-	TRBJ1-6	TGCGCCAGCAGCCAAGGACTGAAGAGCTCCTATAATTCACCCCTCCACTTT	CASSQGLKSSYNSPLHF
TRBV24-1	many	TRBD1	TRBJ2-3	TGTGCCACCAGTGACGCCTCAGCCGGGACAGGGGCCGGAGATACGCAGTATTTT	CATSDASAGTGAGDTQYF
TRBV7-2	few	-	TRBJ2-3	TGTGCCAGCAGTTACGAGAGGGGCCCAGATACGCAGTATTTT	CASSYERGPDTQYF
TRBV7-9	-	-	TRBJ1-2	TGTGCCAGCAGCTCAGAACGACCAGGGTTAGGGGGCTACACCTTC	CASSSERPGLGGYTF
TRBV6-6	few	-	TRBJ2-6	TGTGCCAGCTTCGCCCACTCTGGGGCCAACGTCCTGACTTTC	CASFAHSGANVLTF
TRBV4-3	few	-	TRBJ2-5	TGCGCCAGCAGCCAAGATTGGAGACCACAGGCCACCGGGGAGACCCAGTACTTC	CASSQDWRPQATGETQYF
TRBV12-3/TRBV12-4	-	TRBD1	TRBJ2-2	TGTGCCAGCAGTTTCGCGGGACAGGGTGACGGGGAGCTGTTTTTT	CASSFAGQGDGELFF
TRBV6-6	-	-	TRBJ2-2	TGTGCCAGCATCCCGCATACCGGGGAGCTGTTTTTT	CASIPHTGELFF
TRBV6-6	many	-	TRBJ1-2	TGTGCCAGCAGTTACTCGGCAGAAAACTATGGCTACACCTTC	CASSYSAENYGYTF
TRBV11-2	many	-	TRBJ2-3	TGTGCCAGCAGCTTTCTCGCAGATACGCAGTATTTT	CASSFLADTQYF
TRBV7-9	medium-sized	-	TRBJ2-3	TGTGCCAGCAGCCCCACTGGCAGGGGAAGAACAGATACGCAGTATTTT	CASSPTGRGRTDTQYF
TRBV5-1	many	-	TRBJ2-5	TGCGCCAGCAGCCCCGGACGGACCGAAGAGACCCAGTACTTC	CASSPGRTEETQYF
TRBV9	-	-	TRBJ2-5	TGTGCCAGCAGCGCCGTCTGGGGAGAGACCCAGTACTTC	CASSAVWGETQYF
TRBV2	few	-	TRBJ1-5	TGTGCCAGCAGTGGGAAGGGAGATCAGCCCCAGCATTTT	CASSGKGDQPQHF
TRBV15	-	-	TRBJ2-3	TGTGCCACCAGCAGAGATATCGGAGATACGCAGTATTTT	CATSRDIGDTQYF
TRBV6-6	-	-	TRBJ2-5	TGTGCCAGCAGTTACTCCGGGCCCCCGGGGGAGACCCAGTACTTC	CASSYSGPPGETQYF
TRBV5-1	-	TRBD1	TRBJ1-2	TGCGCCAGCAGCAGCGGACAGGGAACGCTTGGCTACACCTTC	CASSSGQGTLGYTF
TRBV6-5	-	TRBD1	TRBJ1-1	TGTGCCAGCAGTTACTCACAGGGGGTGAACACTGAAGCTTTCTTT	CASSYSQGVNTEAFF
TRBV5-1	few	TRBD1	TRBJ1-5	TGCGCCAGCAGCCTGACAGGGGATGGACAGCCCCAGCATTTT	CASSLTGDGQPQHF
TRBV10-3	few	-	TRBJ1-1	TGTGCCATCAGTGGTACGGGACGGTTGAACACTGAAGCTTTCTTT	CAISGTGRLNTEAFF
TRBV5-1	-	-	TRBJ2-3	TGCGCCAGCAGCCCCTCAGGGAACCCAATAGATACGCAGTATTTT	CASSPSGNPIDTQYF
TRBV12-3/TRBV12-4	few	-	TRBJ1-5	TGTGCCAGCAGCCATGACGTTCAGGCTAGCAATCAGCCCCAGCATTTT	CASSHDVQASNQPQHF